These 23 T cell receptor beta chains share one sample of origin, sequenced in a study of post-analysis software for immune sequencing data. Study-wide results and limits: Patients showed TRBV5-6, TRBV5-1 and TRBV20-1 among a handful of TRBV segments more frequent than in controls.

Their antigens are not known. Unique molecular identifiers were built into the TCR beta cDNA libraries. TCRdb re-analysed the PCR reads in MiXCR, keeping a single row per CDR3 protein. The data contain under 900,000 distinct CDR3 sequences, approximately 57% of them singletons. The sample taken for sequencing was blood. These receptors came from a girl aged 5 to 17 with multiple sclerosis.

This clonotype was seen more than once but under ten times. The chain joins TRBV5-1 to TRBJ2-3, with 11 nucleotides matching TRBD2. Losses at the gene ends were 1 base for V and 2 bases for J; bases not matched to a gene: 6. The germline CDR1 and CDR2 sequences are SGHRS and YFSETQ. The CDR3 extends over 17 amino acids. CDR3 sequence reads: CASSLYGLAGITDTQYF. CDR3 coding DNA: TGCGCCAGCAGCTTGTACGGACTAGCGGGTATCACAGATACGCAGTATTTT.

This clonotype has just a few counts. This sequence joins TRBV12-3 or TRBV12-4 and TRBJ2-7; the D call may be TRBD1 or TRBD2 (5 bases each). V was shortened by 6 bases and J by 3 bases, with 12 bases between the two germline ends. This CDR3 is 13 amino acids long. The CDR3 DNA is TGTGCCAGCAGGACAGCTGGGGGCTACGAGCAGTACTTC. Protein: CASRTAGGYEQYF.

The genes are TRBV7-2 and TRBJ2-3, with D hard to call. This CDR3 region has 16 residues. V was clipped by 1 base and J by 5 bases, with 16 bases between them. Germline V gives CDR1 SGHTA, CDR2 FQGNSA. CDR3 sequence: CASSLGLPGTRDTQYF. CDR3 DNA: TGTGCCAGCAGCTTAGGACTGCCAGGAACGCGAGATACGCAGTATTTT.

CDR3 coding DNA: TGCGCCAGCAGCTTGGAAGGGCCGGCCTACGAGCAGTACTTC. Protein sequence: CASSLEGPAYEQYF. The chain links TRBV5-1 to TRBJ2-7; no definite D call. V was trimmed by 0 bases and J by 2 bases, leaving 9 bases between them. This CDR3 is 14 amino acids long. Germline V gene data show CDR1 as SGHRS and CDR2 as YFSETQ.

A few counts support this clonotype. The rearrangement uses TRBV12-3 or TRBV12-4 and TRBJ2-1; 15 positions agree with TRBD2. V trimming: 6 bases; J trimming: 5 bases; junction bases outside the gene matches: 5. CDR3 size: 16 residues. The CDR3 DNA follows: TGTGCCAGCAGCCCCGGACTAGCGGGAGGGAACAATGAGCAGTTCTTC. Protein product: CASSPGLAGGNNEQFF.

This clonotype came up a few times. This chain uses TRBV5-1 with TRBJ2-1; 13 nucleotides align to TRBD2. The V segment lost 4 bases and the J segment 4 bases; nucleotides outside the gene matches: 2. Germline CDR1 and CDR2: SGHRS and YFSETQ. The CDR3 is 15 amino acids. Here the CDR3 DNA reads TGCGCCAGCAGCGGGGGACTAGCGGGGTACAATGAGCAGTTCTTC. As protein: CASSGGLAGYNEQFF.

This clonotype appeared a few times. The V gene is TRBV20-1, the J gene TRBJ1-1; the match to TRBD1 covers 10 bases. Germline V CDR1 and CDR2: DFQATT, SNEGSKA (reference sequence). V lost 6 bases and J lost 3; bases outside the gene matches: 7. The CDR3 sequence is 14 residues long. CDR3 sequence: CSASGDRGHTEAFF. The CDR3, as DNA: TGCAGTGCATCTGGGGACAGGGGACACACTGAAGCTTTCTTT.

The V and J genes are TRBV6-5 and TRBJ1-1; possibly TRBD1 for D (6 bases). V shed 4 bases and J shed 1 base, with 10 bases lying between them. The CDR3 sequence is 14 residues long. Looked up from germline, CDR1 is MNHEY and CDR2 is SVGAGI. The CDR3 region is CASSWRTENTEAFF. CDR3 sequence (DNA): TGTGCCAGCAGTTGGAGGACAGAGAACACTGAAGCTTTCTTT.

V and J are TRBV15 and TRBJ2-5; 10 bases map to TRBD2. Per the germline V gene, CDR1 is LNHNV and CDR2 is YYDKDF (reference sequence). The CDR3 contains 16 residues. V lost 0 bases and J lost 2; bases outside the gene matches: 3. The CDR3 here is CATSRDSGGTQETQYF. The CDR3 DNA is TGTGCCACCAGCAGAGATAGCGGGGGGACTCAAGAGACCCAGTACTTC.

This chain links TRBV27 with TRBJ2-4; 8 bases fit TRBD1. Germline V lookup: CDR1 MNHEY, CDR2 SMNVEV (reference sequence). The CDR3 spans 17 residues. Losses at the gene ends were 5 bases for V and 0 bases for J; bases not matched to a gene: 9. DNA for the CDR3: TGTGCCAGCAGTCACGGGACAGGAGGCGTAGCCAAAAACATTCAGTACTTC. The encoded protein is CASSHGTGGVAKNIQYF.

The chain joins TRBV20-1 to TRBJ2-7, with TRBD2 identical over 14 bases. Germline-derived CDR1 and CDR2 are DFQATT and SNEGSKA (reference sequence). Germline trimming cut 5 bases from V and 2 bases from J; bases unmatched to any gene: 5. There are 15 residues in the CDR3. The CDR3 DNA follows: TGCAGTGCTGGGGGACTAGCGGGAGTCCCCTACGAGCAGTACTTC. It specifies CSAGGLAGVPYEQYF.

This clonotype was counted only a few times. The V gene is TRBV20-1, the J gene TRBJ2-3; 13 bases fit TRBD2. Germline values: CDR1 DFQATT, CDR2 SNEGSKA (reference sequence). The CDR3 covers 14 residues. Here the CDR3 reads CCIPTSGGLDTQYF. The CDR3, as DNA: TGCTGTATTCCGACTAGCGGGGGGTTAGATACGCAGTATTTT.

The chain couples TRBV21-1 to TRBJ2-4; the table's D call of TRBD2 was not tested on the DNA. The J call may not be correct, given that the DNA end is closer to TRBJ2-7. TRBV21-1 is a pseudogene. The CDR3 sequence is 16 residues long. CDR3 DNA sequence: TGTGCCAGCAGCAACGCACTAGCGGGAGGGGAAGACGAGCAGTACTTC. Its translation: CASSNALAGGEDEQYF.

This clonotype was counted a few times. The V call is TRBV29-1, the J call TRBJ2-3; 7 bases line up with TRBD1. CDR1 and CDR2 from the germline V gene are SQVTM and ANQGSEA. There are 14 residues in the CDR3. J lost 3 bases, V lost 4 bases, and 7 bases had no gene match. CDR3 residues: CSVAHGTETDTQYF. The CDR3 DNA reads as TGCAGCGTTGCTCACGGGACAGAGACAGATACGCAGTATTTT.

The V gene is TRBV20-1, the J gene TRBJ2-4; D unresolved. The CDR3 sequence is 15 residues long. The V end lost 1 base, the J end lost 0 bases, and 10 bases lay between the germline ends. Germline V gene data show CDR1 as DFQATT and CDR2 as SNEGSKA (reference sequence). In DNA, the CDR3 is TGCAGTGCTAGAGTGGCTACATTAGCCAAAAACATTCAGTACTTC. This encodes CSARVATLAKNIQYF.

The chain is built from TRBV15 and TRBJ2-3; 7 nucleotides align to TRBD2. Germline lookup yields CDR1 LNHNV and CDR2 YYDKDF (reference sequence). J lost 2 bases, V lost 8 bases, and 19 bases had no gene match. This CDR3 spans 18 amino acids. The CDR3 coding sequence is TGTGCCACCTCACGTCGGTCTTTCGCGGGAGTGAACACAGATACGCAGTATTTT. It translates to CATSRRSFAGVNTDTQYF.

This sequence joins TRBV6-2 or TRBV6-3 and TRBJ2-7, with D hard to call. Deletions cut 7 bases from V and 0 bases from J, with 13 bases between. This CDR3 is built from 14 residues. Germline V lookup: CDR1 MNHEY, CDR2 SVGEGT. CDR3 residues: CASTWTPSSYEQYF. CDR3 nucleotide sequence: TGTGCCAGCACGTGGACCCCAAGCTCCTACGAGCAGTACTTC.

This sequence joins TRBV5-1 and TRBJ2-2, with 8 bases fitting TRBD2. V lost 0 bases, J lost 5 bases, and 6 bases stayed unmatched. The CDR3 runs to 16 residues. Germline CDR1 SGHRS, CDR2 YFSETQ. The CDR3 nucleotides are TGCGCCAGCAGCTTGGCTACTAGCGGTAATACCGGGGAGCTGTTTTTT. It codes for CASSLATSGNTGELFF.

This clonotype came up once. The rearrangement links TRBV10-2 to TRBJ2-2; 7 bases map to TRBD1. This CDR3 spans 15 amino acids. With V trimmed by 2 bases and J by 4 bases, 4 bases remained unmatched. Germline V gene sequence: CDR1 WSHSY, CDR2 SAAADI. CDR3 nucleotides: TGCGCCAGCAGTGAGGTGGGACAGACCACCGGGGAGCTGTTTTTT. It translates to CASSEVGQTTGELFF.

CDR3 nucleotides: TGCGCCAGCAGCTTGGAAAACCCGGGACTCTACGAGCAGTACTTC. This gives the protein CASSLENPGLYEQYF. The chain combines TRBV5-1 with TRBJ2-7, with D possibly being TRBD2 (6 bases). The germline V and J ends were trimmed by 0 bases and 3 bases, with 13 bases remaining between them. The CDR3 totals 15 residues. Per germline, CDR1 SGHRS and CDR2 YFSETQ.

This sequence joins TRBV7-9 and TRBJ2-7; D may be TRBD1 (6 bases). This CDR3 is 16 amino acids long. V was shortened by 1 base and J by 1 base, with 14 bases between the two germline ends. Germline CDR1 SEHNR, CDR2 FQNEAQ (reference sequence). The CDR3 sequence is CASSLDWTARSYEQYF. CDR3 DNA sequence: TGTGCCAGCAGCTTAGACTGGACAGCCCGTTCCTACGAGCAGTACTTC.

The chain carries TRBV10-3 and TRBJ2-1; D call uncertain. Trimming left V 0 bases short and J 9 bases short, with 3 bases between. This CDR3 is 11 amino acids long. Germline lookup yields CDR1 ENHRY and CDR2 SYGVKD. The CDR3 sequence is CAISESGEQFF. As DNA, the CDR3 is TGTGCCATCAGTGAGTCCGGTGAGCAGTTCTTC.

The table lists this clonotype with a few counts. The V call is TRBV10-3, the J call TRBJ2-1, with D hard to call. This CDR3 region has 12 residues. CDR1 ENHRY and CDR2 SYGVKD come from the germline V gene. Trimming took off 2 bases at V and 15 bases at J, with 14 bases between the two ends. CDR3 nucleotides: TGTGCCATCAGTGAGGTCGGAGTGATTCTGTTCTTC. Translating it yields CAISEVGVILFF.